Below are 4 T cell receptor beta chains sequenced from a single sample in a study of shared clonotypes between healthy human individuals. Sequencing was performed with immunoSEQ multiplex PCR; in TCRdb, only in-frame clones are kept and a portion is missing. The sample has 1,500,000 or so clones; roughly 96% are singletons. Sequencing used naive CD4+ T cells sorted from blood. Specified subset: CD45RA+ positively selected. These receptors were obtained from a young man in good health.

V is TRBV6-1 and J is TRBJ2-7; D uncertain. The germline V gene has CDR1 MNHNS and CDR2 SASEGT. V lost 4 bases and J 3 bases, leaving 7 bases between the germline ends. The CDR3 runs to 12 residues. For the CDR3, the DNA is TGTGCCAGCAGTGCCCGAGGCTACGAGCAGTACTTC. Translating it yields CASSARGYEQYF.

The rearrangement uses TRBV10-3 and TRBJ2-1; the match to TRBD2 covers 9 bases. Germline CDR1 and CDR2: ENHRY and SYGVKD. V dropped 7 bases and J dropped 7; count of bases not matched to a gene: 11. This CDR3 has 15 residues. The CDR3 is CAITELAGSSNEQFF. The CDR3 DNA follows: TGTGCCATCACTGAACTAGCGGGTTCTTCTAATGAGCAGTTCTTC.

V is TRBV19 and J is TRBJ1-1; the D is unclear. CDR1 and CDR2 from the germline V gene are LNHDA and SQIVND (reference sequence). Trimming pared 0 bases from V and 4 bases from J, leaving 21 bases between. The CDR3 consists of 18 residues. The CDR3: CASSIDQSGFLRGTEAFF. For the CDR3, the DNA is TGTGCCAGTAGTATAGATCAATCGGGATTTCTCAGAGGCACTGAAGCTTTCTTT.

The V call is TRBV5-1, the J call TRBJ2-7, with D possibly TRBD2 on 7 matching bases. V was pared by 0 bases and J by 4 bases, with 20 bases between. The germline V gene has CDR1 SGHRS and CDR2 YFSETQ. The CDR3 sequence is 17 residues long. The CDR3 loop reads CASSLERGGLSAYEQYF. The CDR3 nucleotides are TGCGCCAGCAGCTTGGAGAGGGGGGGACTGTCGGCTTACGAGCAGTACTTC. The full variable domain, rest sourced from reference TRBV5-1 and TRBJ2-7, is KAGVTQTPRYLIKTRGQQVTLSCSPISGHRSVSWYQQTPGQGLQFLFEYFSETQRNKGNFPGRFSGRQFSNSRSEMNVSTLELGDSALYLCASSLERGGLSAYEQYFGPGTRLTVT.